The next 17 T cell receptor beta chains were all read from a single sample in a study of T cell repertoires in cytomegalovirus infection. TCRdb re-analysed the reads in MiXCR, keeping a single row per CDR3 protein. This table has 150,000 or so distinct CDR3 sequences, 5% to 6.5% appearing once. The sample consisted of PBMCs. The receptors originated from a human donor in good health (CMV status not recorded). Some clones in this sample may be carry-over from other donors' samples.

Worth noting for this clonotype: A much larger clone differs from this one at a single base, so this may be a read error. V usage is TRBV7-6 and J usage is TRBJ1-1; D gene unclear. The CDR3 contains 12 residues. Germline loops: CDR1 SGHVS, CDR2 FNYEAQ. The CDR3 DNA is TGTGCCGGCAGCTTAAGCGACACTGAAGCTTTCTTT. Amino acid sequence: CAGSLSDTEAFF.

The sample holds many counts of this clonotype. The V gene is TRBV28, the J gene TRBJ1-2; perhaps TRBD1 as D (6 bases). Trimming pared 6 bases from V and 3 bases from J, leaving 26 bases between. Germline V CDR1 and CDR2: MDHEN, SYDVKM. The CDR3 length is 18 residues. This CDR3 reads CASRNPLPRGARDYGYTF. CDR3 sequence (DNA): TGTGCCAGCAGAAACCCCCTCCCCCGGGGGGCCAGGGACTATGGCTACACCTTC.

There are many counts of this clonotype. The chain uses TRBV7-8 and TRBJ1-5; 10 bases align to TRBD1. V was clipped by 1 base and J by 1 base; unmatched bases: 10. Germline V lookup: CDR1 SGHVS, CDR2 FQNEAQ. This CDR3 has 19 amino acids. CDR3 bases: TGTGCCAGCAGCTTAGATTGGGGGACAGGGGCGGGGAGCAATCAGCCCCAGCATTTT. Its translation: CASSLDWGTGAGSNQPQHF.

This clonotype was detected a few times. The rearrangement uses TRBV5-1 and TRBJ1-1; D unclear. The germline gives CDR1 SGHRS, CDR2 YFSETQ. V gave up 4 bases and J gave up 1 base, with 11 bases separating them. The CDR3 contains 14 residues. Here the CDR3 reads CASSPTGPNTEAFF. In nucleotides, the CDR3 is TGCGCCAGCAGCCCCACGGGTCCGAACACTGAAGCTTTCTTT. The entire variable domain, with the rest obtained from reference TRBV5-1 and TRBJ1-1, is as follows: KAGVTQTPRYLIKTRGQQVTLSCSPISGHRSVSWYQQTPGQGLQFLFEYFSETQRNKGNFPGRFSGRQFSNSRSEMNVSTLELGDSALYLCASSPTGPNTEAFFGQGTRLTVV.

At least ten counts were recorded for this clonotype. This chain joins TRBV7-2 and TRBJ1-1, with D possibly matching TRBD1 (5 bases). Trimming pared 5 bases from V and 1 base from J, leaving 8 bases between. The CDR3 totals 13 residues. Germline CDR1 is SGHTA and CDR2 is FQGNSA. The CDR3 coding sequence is TGTGCCAGCAGCAACGGACAGAACACTGAAGCTTTCTTT. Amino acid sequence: CASSNGQNTEAFF.

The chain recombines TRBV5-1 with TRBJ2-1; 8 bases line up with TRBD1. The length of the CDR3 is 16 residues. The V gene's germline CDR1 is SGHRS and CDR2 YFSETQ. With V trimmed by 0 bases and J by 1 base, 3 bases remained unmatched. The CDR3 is CASSLAGGNSYNEQFF. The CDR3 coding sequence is TGCGCCAGCAGCTTGGCAGGGGGCAATTCCTACAATGAGCAGTTCTTC.

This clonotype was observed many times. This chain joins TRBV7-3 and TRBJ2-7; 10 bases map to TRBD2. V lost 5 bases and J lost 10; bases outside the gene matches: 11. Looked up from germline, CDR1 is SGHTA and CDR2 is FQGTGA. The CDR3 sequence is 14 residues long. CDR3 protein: CASSPGLAVEHQYF. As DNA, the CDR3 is TGTGCCAGCAGCCCCGGACTAGCGGTTGAACACCAGTACTTC.

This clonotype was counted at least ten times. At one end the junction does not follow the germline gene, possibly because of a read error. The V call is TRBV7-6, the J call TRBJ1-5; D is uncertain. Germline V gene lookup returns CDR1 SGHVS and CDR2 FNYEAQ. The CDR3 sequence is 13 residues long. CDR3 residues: CVSPPRGNQPQHF. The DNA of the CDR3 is TGTGTCAGCCCCCCACGGGGCAATCAGCCCCAGCATTTT. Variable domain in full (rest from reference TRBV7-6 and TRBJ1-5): GAGVSQSPRYKVTKRGQDVALRCDPISGHVSLYWYRQALGQGPEFLTYFNYEAQQDKSGLPNDRFSAERPEGSISTLTIQRTEQRDSAMYRCVSPPRGNQPQHFGDGTRLSIL.

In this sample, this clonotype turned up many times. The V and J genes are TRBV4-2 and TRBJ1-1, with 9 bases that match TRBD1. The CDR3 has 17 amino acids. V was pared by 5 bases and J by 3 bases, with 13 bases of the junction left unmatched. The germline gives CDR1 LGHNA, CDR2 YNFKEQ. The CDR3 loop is CASSFNGGTGMDTEAFF. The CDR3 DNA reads TGTGCCAGCAGCTTTAACGGCGGGACAGGGATGGACACTGAAGCTTTCTTT.

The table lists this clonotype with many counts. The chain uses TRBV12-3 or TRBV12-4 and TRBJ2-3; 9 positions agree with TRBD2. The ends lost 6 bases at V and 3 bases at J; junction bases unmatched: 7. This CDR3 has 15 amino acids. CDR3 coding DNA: TGTGCCAGCAGAGAAGGCGGGGGGGGTACAGATACGCAGTATTTT. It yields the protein CASREGGGGTDTQYF.

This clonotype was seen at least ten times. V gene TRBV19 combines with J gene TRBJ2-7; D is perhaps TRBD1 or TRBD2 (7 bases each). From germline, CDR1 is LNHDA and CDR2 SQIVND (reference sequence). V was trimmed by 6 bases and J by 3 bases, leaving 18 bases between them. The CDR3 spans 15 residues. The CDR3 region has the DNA TGTGCCAGTAGGCCTCAGGGGGGGCCTTTCTACGAGCAGTACTTC. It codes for CASRPQGGPFYEQYF.

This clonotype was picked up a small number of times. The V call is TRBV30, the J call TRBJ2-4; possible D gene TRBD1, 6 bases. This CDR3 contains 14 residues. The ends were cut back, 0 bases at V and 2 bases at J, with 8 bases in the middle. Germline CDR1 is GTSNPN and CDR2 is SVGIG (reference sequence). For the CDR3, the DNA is TGTGCCTGGAGTGTAGGGGGTACCAAAAACATTCAGTACTTC. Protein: CAWSVGGTKNIQYF.

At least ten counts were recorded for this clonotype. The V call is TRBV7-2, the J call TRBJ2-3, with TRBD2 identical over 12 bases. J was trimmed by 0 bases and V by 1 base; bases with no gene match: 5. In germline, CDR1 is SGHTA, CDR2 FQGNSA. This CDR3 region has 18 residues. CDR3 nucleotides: TGTGCCAGCAGCTTAGTGGCTAGCGGGGGGGCTAGCACAGATACGCAGTATTTT. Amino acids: CASSLVASGGASTDTQYF.

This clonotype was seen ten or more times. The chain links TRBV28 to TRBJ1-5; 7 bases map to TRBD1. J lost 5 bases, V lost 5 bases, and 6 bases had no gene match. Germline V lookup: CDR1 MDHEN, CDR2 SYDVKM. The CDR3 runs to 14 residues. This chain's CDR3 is CASSLPTGYQPQHF. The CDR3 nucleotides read TGTGCCAGCAGTCTTCCGACAGGGTATCAGCCCCAGCATTTT.

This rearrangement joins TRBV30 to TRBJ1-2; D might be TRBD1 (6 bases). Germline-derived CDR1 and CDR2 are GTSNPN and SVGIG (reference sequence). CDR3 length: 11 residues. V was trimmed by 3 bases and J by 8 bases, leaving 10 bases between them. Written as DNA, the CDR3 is TGTGCCTGGAGCGGCGGGACAGGCTACACCTTC. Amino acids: CAWSGGTGYTF. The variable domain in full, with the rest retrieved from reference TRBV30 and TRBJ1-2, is SQTIHQWPATLVQPVGSPLSLECTVEGTSNPNLYWYRQAAGRGLQLLFYSVGIGQISSEVPQNLSASRPQDRQFILSSKKLLLSDSGFYLCAWSGGTGYTFGSGTRLTVV.

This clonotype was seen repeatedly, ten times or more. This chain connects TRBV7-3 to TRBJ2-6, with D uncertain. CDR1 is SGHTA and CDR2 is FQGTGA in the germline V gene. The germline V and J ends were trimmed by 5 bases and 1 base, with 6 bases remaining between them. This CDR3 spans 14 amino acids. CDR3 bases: TGTGCCAGCAGCATCAAATCTGGGGCCAACGTCCTGACTTTC. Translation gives CASSIKSGANVLTF.

CDR3 bases: TGCAGTGCTTACTCCGGGACAGGGGTAGAGACCCAGTACTTC. This translates into CSAYSGTGVETQYF. This chain uses TRBV20-1 with TRBJ2-5; TRBD1 agrees at 10 bases. The CDR3 runs to 14 residues. The germline CDR1 and CDR2 sequences are DFQATT and SNEGSKA (reference sequence). The V and J ends lost 5 bases and 4 bases, in that order; junction bases with no gene match: 7.